This is a list of T cell receptor beta chains from one sample in a study of Graves' ophthalmopathy and Graves' hyperthyroidism. Each CDR3 protein gets one entry after TCRdb re-called the multiplex PCR reads with MiXCR. The table lists approximately 210,000 distinct CDR3 sequences, 20% to 25% of them singletons, with roughly 45% in the top ten. Sequencing used peripheral blood. Every receptor here comes from a woman aged 50 to 60 with Graves' ophthalmopathy. Each CDR3 is given with its conserved first and last residue. D genes are given only for firm matches. Size is stated for part of the rows, as once, few or many counts, or as a class when the clone is expanded.

TRBJ1-5	TRBV12-3/TRBV12-4	many	.	TGTGCCAGCAGTTTTGGGGGTGGTGGCAATCAGCCCCAGCATTTT	CASSFGGGGNQPQHF
TRBJ2-5	TRBV5-1	many	.	TGCGCCAGCACCGTACTAGGGGGACAAGAGACCCAGTACTTC	CASTVLGGQETQYF
TRBJ1-5	TRBV3-1	many	TRBD1	TGTGCCAGCAGCCAAGGGCAGGCAGGGGGACAGCCCCAGCATTTT	CASSQGQAGGQPQHF
TRBJ1-1	TRBV9	.	.	TGTGCCAGCAGCGCGGGAGGGTTCCCGAACACTGAAGCTTTCTTT	CASSAGGFPNTEAFF
TRBJ1-1	TRBV30	many	.	TGTGCCTGGACGGAAGGGAGGGACACTGAAGCTTTCTTT	CAWTEGRDTEAFF
TRBJ1-1	TRBV6-1	.	.	TGTGCCAGCTCAGTCCTTGCACCGAACACTGAAGCTTTCTTT	CASSVLAPNTEAFF
TRBJ2-7	TRBV6-1	.	TRBD2	TGTGCCAGCAGTCAAGCGGGAGGGGTCGTGGACGAGCAGTACTTC	CASSQAGGVVDEQYF
TRBJ2-4	TRBV27	many	.	TGTGCCAGCAGAACAACGGGACTCCTAGGTGGTGACATTCAGTACTTC	CASRTTGLLGGDIQYF
TRBJ1-5	TRBV5-1	.	.	TGCGCCAGCAGCCCGGACCCCGGATCGGGGGGAAGTCAGCCCCAGCATTTT	CASSPDPGSGGSQPQHF
TRBJ2-5	TRBV20-1	.	.	TGCAGTGCTACCTCGGGGGAGGTGCAAGAGACCCAGTACTTC	CSATSGEVQETQYF
TRBJ2-2	TRBV29-1	many	.	TGCAGCGTTTGGCAGGGTGTGGCCGGGGAGCTGTTTTTT	CSVWQGVAGELFF
TRBJ1-1	TRBV6-2/TRBV6-3	many	.	TGTGCCAGCAGCGGGATGGAAGCTTTCTTT	CASSGMEAFF
TRBJ2-2	TRBV11-1	few	.	TGTGCCAGCAGGTCTCGCTCCAGGGGCCGCGCGAACACCGGGGAGCTGTTTTTT	CASRSRSRGRANTGELFF
TRBJ2-5	TRBV20-1	many	TRBD2	TGCAGTGCGTTGAGGACTAGTTTTACCCTAGAGACCCAGTACTTC	CSALRTSFTLETQYF
TRBJ2-2	TRBV12-3/TRBV12-4	.	.	TGTGCCAGCAGTTTAGATGCGGAGCGCTACACCGGGGAGCTGTTTTTT	CASSLDAERYTGELFF
TRBJ1-1	TRBV30	few	.	TGTGCCTGGAGGAGCACAGGGACCACTGAAGCTTTCTTT	CAWRSTGTTEAFF
TRBJ2-2	TRBV18	few	.	TGTGCCAGCTCACCGGCAGGGTACACCGGGGAGCTGTTTTTT	CASSPAGYTGELFF
TRBJ1-6	TRBV6-5	many	.	TGTGCCAGCCGGACGGAGACTAGCGGGTATAATTCACCCCTCCACTTT	CASRTETSGYNSPLHF
TRBJ2-7	TRBV28	many	TRBD1	TGTGCCAGCAGTTTATTAACAGGGGGCGCGGGGGTCGAGCAGTACTTC	CASSLLTGGAGVEQYF
TRBJ2-5	TRBV6-5	many	.	TGTGCCAGCAGCGCCATTAACCTCCAAGAGACCCAGTACTTC	CASSAINLQETQYF
TRBJ2-7	TRBV19	.	TRBD1	TGTGCCAGTAGTACCCCTCCCGGACAGGGGTACGAGCAGTACTTC	CASSTPPGQGYEQYF
TRBJ1-5	TRBV27	many	TRBD1	TGTGCCAGCAGGAGGGGGCAGGGTCAGCCCCAGCATTTT	CASRRGQGQPQHF
TRBJ1-5	TRBV5-1	many	TRBD1	TGCGCCAGCAGCTTGGCGCCGGCAGGGGGAGGTCAGCCCCAGCATTTT	CASSLAPAGGGQPQHF
TRBJ1-2	TRBV5-4	.	.	TGTGCCAGCAGCTACCCCGGGGGTCGGTATGGCTACACCTTC	CASSYPGGRYGYTF
TRBJ2-2	TRBV20-1	.	.	TGCAGTGCTAGAGCGGATCTGGGAATGGAGGGAATCGGGGAGCTGTTTTTT	CSARADLGMEGIGELFF
TRBJ1-5	TRBV2	many	.	TGTGCCAGCAGTGATAGACAGGTTCAGCCCCAGCATTTT	CASSDRQVQPQHF
TRBJ1-5	TRBV2	.	.	TGTGCCAGCAGTGAGAGGGACGTGGCTCAGCCCCAGCATTTT	CASSERDVAQPQHF
TRBJ2-5	TRBV19	many	.	TGTGCCAGTAGCGTCCTGGGGAGAGAGACCCAGTGCTTC	CASSVLGRETQCF
TRBJ2-3	TRBV5-1	.	.	TGCGCCAGCAGCTTGGTGGACGGATCTAGCACAGATACGCAGTATTTT	CASSLVDGSSTDTQYF
TRBJ2-7	TRBV12-3/TRBV12-4	many	TRBD2	TGTGCCAGCAGCCTTACGGCCTCGGGAGGAGAGCAGTACTTC	CASSLTASGGEQYF
TRBJ1-2	TRBV28	.	.	TGTGCCAGCAGTGCAACCTCGGAGGGAGCCGGTGGCTACACCTTC	CASSATSEGAGGYTF
TRBJ2-4	TRBV7-2	many	TRBD2	TGTGCCAGCAGCTTAGTAGTAGGACTAGCGGGAGGGGACATTCAGTACTTC	CASSLVVGLAGGDIQYF
TRBJ2-7	TRBV7-3	many	.	TGTGCCAGCAGCCCAAACGGGGGAACCTACGAGCAGTACTTC	CASSPNGGTYEQYF
TRBJ1-5	TRBV27	many	.	TGTGCCAGCAGGGAGGTGGTGTCAAAGAGCCAGCCCCAGCATTTT	CASREVVSKSQPQHF
TRBJ1-5	TRBV28	many	.	TGTGCCAGCAGCAAGATAAATCAGCCCCAGCATTTT	CASSKINQPQHF
TRBJ2-7	TRBV25-1	many	.	TGTGCCAGCAGTTCCACGGGTCCAAGGGGCGAGCAGTACTTC	CASSSTGPRGEQYF
TRBJ1-1	TRBV7-2	.	.	TGTGCCAGCAGCTCCGGGACGTTGAACACTGAAGCTTTCTTT	CASSSGTLNTEAFF
TRBJ2-5	TRBV18	many	.	TGTGCCAGCTCACCACGTGAATGGCGATCTGAGACCCAGTACTTC	CASSPREWRSETQYF
TRBJ2-7	TRBV30	many	TRBD2	TGTGCCTGGAGTGTACGGCTAGCGGGTTACGAGCAGTACTTC	CAWSVRLAGYEQYF
TRBJ1-1	TRBV28	many	.	TGTGCCAGCAGTTTACCTTCGATCCGGGTCGGAATAATGAACACTGAAGCTTTCTTT	CASSLPSIRVGIMNTEAFF
TRBJ2-7	TRBV11-2	many	.	TGTGTCAGCAGCTCGGGACCGTTTTACGAGCAGTACTTC	CVSSSGPFYEQYF
TRBJ2-7	TRBV27	.	.	TGTGCCAGCACACATAGGAGCTACGAGCAGTACTTC	CASTHRSYEQYF
TRBJ1-1	TRBV9	many	.	TGTGCCAGCAGCGTAGCAGGAGGGGCGACCACTGAAGCTTTCTTT	CASSVAGGATTEAFF
TRBJ2-7	TRBV28	.	.	TGTGCCAGCAGTTTAAGGTCGGAAAGACACGAGCAGTACTTC	CASSLRSERHEQYF
TRBJ1-1	TRBV6-2/TRBV6-3	.	.	TGTGCCAGCAGTTTAAGACTTGCACCAAGTGCTTTCTTT	CASSLRLAPSAFF
TRBJ1-2	TRBV20-1	.	.	TGCAGTGCTAGGGAGACAGCGATAGTGCTCTATGGCTACATCTTC	CSARETAIVLYGYIF
TRBJ1-2	TRBV7-3	many	.	TGTGCCAGCAGCTTAACCAAGACAGAGAACTTCGGCTACACCTTC	CASSLTKTENFGYTF
TRBJ2-7	TRBV5-1	many	.	TGCGCCAGCAGCTTGTATCCTACTTCTAGCGAATACTACGAGCAGTACTTC	CASSLYPTSSEYYEQYF
TRBJ2-5	TRBV5-5	many	TRBD1	TGTGCCAGCAGCTTGGTAGACAGGGGTAACAAAGAGACCCAGTACTTC	CASSLVDRGNKETQYF
TRBJ1-2	TRBV11-2	many	.	TGTGCCAGCAGCCCTCCATCTAACTATGGCTACACCTTC	CASSPPSNYGYTF
TRBJ1-1	TRBV12-3/TRBV12-4	.	.	TGTGCCAGCAGTTTCAAGGGGAGCATGAACACTGAAGCTTTCTTT	CASSFKGSMNTEAFF
TRBJ1-1	TRBV18	.	.	TGTGCCAGCTCACCCGATGAGGGGGGAGCAGGAACTGAAGCTTTCTTT	CASSPDEGGAGTEAFF
TRBJ2-7	TRBV3-1	.	.	TGTGCCAGCAGCCAAGCAGGGGTCATCCCCTACGAGCAGTACTTC	CASSQAGVIPYEQYF
TRBJ1-1	TRBV20-1	many	.	TGCAGTGCTAGATACCGCCCTGGCGCTGAAGCTTTCTTT	CSARYRPGAEAFF
TRBJ2-7	TRBV20-1	many	.	TGCAGTGCTGGAGGGGGATTGCAGGGCGACTACGAGCAGTACTTC	CSAGGGLQGDYEQYF
TRBJ1-6	TRBV28	few	.	TGTGCCAGCAGTTGGACGTCCTCAAATTCACCCCTCCACTTT	CASSWTSSNSPLHF
TRBJ2-5	TRBV12-5	.	TRBD2	TGTGCTAGTGGTTTGGACGGGGGGGAGACCCAGTACTTC	CASGLDGGETQYF
TRBJ2-5	TRBV15	.	.	TGTGCCACCAGCTGGGACCTCTGGGAGACCCAGTACTTC	CATSWDLWETQYF
TRBJ1-1	TRBV29-1	many	.	TGCAGCGTTGATGGCAGTAACACTGAAGCTTTCTTT	CSVDGSNTEAFF